The 25 T cell receptor beta chains below come from one sample, sequenced in a study of T cells in Graves' hyperthyroidism and ophthalmopathy. TCR beta CDR3 regions were amplified from RNA transcripts. Primed by the HTBI set, a first-round RT-PCR was run on the TCR CDR3. From the multiplex PCR reads, TCRdb called clonotypes with MiXCR, one entry per CDR3 protein. Here the sample spans over 350,000 distinct CDR3 sequences, around 15% being singletons. The sequencing sample was made of blood. The receptors here all came from a man between 18 and 35 years old with Graves' ophthalmopathy.

V is TRBV5-1 and J is TRBJ2-2; D perhaps matches TRBD2 (5 bases). V was pared by 4 bases and J by 7 bases, with 17 bases between. The CDR3 consists of 15 residues. Germline V CDR1 and CDR2: SGHRS, YFSETQ. CDR3 residues: CASSIWSGGGGELFF. The CDR3 coding sequence is TGCGCCAGCAGCATTTGGTCCGGAGGAGGCGGGGAGCTGTTTTTT.

This clonotype was recorded many times. As DNA, the CDR3 is TGCGCCAGTGCCCGGGTGGGCGGCGCGGATACGCAGTATTTT. It yields the protein CASARVGGADTQYF. The rearrangement joins TRBV5-1 to TRBJ2-3, with D unclear. There are 14 residues in the CDR3. The germline gives CDR1 SGHRS, CDR2 YFSETQ. The V end was cut by 8 bases, the J end by 6 bases, with 19 bases between.

In this sample, this clonotype turned up many times. The chain employs TRBV4-1 and TRBJ2-5; D tentatively fits TRBD1 or TRBD2 (5 bases each). The CDR3 is 14 amino acids. Germline CDR1 MGHRA, CDR2 YSYEKL. The V end lost 0 bases, the J end lost 2 bases, and 7 bases lay between the germline ends. The CDR3 is CASSQEGEQETQYF. CDR3 DNA sequence: TGCGCCAGCAGCCAAGAGGGGGAGCAAGAGACCCAGTACTTC.

The chain employs TRBV10-3 and TRBJ2-7, with D possibly matching TRBD2 (7 bases). Germline V gene sequence: CDR1 ENHRY, CDR2 SYGVKD. V gave up 3 bases and J gave up 6 bases, with 18 bases separating them. The CDR3 spans 15 residues. The DNA for the CDR3 is TGTGCCATCAGTGAAGGTTCTCTGGGGGGGCTCGAGCAGTACTTC. It codes for CAISEGSLGGLEQYF.

This clonotype showed up many times. The chain carries TRBV7-3 and TRBJ2-1; the D gene is possibly TRBD1 (7 bases). Germline V gene sequence: CDR1 SGHTA, CDR2 FQGTGA. The CDR3 has 15 amino acids. The V end was cut by 0 bases, the J end by 6 bases, with 12 bases between. The CDR3 is CASSLTGGTVNEQFF. The CDR3 DNA is TGTGCCAGCAGCTTAACTGGGGGGACAGTCAATGAGCAGTTCTTC.

In its sample, this clonotype was seen many times. The chain combines TRBV3-1 with TRBJ1-6; D uncertain. The V and J ends lost 4 bases and 9 bases respectively, with 13 bases between them. Germline assignment: CDR1 LGHDT and CDR2 YNNKEL (reference sequence). This CDR3 comprises 14 residues. The CDR3 sequence is CASSLGDSFSPLHF. The CDR3 DNA reads as TGTGCCAGCAGCCTAGGTGACTCCTTTTCACCCCTCCACTTT. The full variable domain, in which reference TRBV3-1 and TRBJ1-6 provide the parts outside the CDR3, is DTAVSQTPKYLVTQMGNDKSIKCEQNLGHDTMYWYKQDSKKFLKIMFSYNNKELIINETVPNRFSPKSPDKAHLNLHINSLELGDSAVYFCASSLGDSFSPLHFGNGTRLTVT.

This clonotype has ten or more counts. This chain uses TRBV7-9 with TRBJ1-2; D is unresolved. This CDR3 region has 14 residues. CDR1 is SEHNR, CDR2 FQNEAQ, per germline (reference sequence). The V end was cut by 0 bases, the J end by 8 bases, with 13 bases between. CDR3 amino acids: CASSLASRVEGYTF. CDR3 bases: TGTGCCAGCAGCTTAGCGAGCCGGGTCGAGGGCTACACCTTC.

This clonotype was seen ten or more times. V is TRBV27 and J is TRBJ2-7; a weak D match, TRBD1 (5 bases). V dropped 5 bases and J dropped 3 bases, with 14 bases sitting between them. The CDR3 has 14 amino acids. CDR1 and CDR2 (germline): MNHEY, SMNVEV (reference sequence). The CDR3 bases are TGTGCCAGCAGTCAAAGACAGACCAACTACGAGCAGTACTTC. Translated: CASSQRQTNYEQYF.

This rearrangement joins TRBV20-1 to TRBJ2-5, with TRBD2 as a possible D gene (6 bases). From germline, CDR1 is DFQATT and CDR2 SNEGSKA (reference sequence). CDR3 length: 14 residues. Trimming removed 6 bases at V and 4 bases at J, with 18 bases between. Here the CDR3 reads CSAPGGSGVETQYF. The CDR3 nucleotides read TGCAGTGCCCCCGGCGGGTCGGGGGTAGAGACCCAGTACTTC.

The chain carries TRBV9 and TRBJ2-7, with D possibly matching TRBD2 (6 bases). This CDR3 spans 14 amino acids. Trimming removed 0 bases at V and 4 bases at J, with 11 bases between. Germline V gene data show CDR1 as SGDLS and CDR2 as YYNGEE. CDR3 protein: CASSVAAGPYEQYF. CDR3 sequence (DNA): TGTGCCAGCAGCGTAGCCGCGGGGCCGTACGAGCAGTACTTC.

The chain employs TRBV19 and TRBJ2-3, with D unresolved. The germline V gene has CDR1 LNHDA and CDR2 SQIVND (reference sequence). The CDR3 spans 13 residues. V was cut by 4 bases and J by 6 bases, with 11 bases left in between. CDR3 in DNA: TGTGCCAGTAGTACCGGGTTGATCGATACGCAGTATTTT. This sequence encodes CASSTGLIDTQYF.

The table lists this clonotype with a few counts. This chain connects TRBV6-1 to TRBJ2-3; 10 nucleotides line up with TRBD2. This CDR3 is built from 15 residues. The V gene end was trimmed by 3 bases and the J gene end by 6 bases; junction bases not matched to a gene: 6. The germline V gene encodes CDR1 MNHNS and CDR2 SASEGT. CDR3 protein: CASSDLAGEVDTQYF. DNA for the CDR3: TGTGCCAGCAGTGACCTAGCGGGGGAGGTGGATACGCAGTATTTT.

This chain connects TRBV14 to TRBJ2-7; 8 nucleotides match TRBD1. This CDR3 contains 13 residues. The germline gives CDR1 SGHDN, CDR2 FVKESK. The trim removed 7 bases at V and 2 bases at J, leaving 4 bases unmatched. CDR3 DNA: TGTGCCAGCACGACAGGGGCTACCTACGAGCAGTACTTC. Protein sequence: CASTTGATYEQYF.

The chain is built from TRBV25-1 and TRBJ1-6; no reliable D call. Germline V CDR1 and CDR2: MGHDK, SYGVNS. The CDR3 has 15 residues. V lost 5 bases and J lost 7, with 15 bases in between. CDR3 sequence: CASSPGPSRNSPLHF. DNA for the CDR3: TGTGCCAGCAGTCCCGGGCCATCCCGAAATTCACCCCTCCACTTT.

This clonotype was counted a few times. This chain links TRBV4-1 with TRBJ2-1, with D unclear. V lost 1 base and J 3 bases, leaving 19 bases between the germline ends. The CDR3 extends over 18 amino acids. Germline CDR1 MGHRA, CDR2 YSYEKL. The CDR3 nucleotides are TGCGCCAGCAGCCAAGTCGGCCTTACACCGAAATACTACAATGAGCAGTTCTTC. Translated, it gives CASSQVGLTPKYYNEQFF.

In this sample, this clonotype turned up many times. The chain couples TRBV6-6 to TRBJ1-1; no clear D. The CDR3 is made up of 14 amino acids. With 2 bases removed from V and 4 bases from J, the gap between germline ends came to 11 bases. Germline-derived CDR1 and CDR2 are MNHNY and SVGAGI (reference sequence). The CDR3 DNA follows: TGTGCCAGCAGTTACCCCCGGGATGGCACTGAAGCTTTCTTT. Translating gives CASSYPRDGTEAFF.

This clonotype was seen a handful of times. The rearrangement joins TRBV7-2 to TRBJ2-3; 11 bases match TRBD2. Trimming cost V 6 bases and J 8 bases; bases outside gene matches: 16. This CDR3 comprises 17 residues. The germline CDR1 and CDR2 sequences are SGHTA and FQGNSA. As DNA, the CDR3 is TGTGCCAGCAGGAAGGGTCTAGCGGGGGGCTGGGGGGGTACGCAGTATTTT. Residues: CASRKGLAGGWGGTQYF.

The table lists this clonotype with many counts. J is TRBJ2-3 and V is TRBV2, with D possibly matching TRBD2 (5 bases). The CDR3 loop spans 15 amino acids. Germline V gene lookup returns CDR1 SNHLY and CDR2 FYNNEI. V lost 0 bases to trimming and J lost 1 base, with 8 bases between them. Written as DNA, the CDR3 is TGTGCCAGCAGTGAAGCTGAGGGCGGCACAGATACGCAGTATTTT. Its protein product is CASSEAEGGTDTQYF.

The V gene is TRBV10-3, the J gene TRBJ2-5; TRBD2 agrees at 11 bases. CDR1 is ENHRY and CDR2 is SYGVKD in the germline V gene. The ends lost 2 bases at V and 3 bases at J; junction bases unmatched: 5. The CDR3 contains 16 residues. CDR3 DNA: TGTGCCATCAGTGAGCCGACTAGCGGGGTAAAAGAGACCCAGTACTTC. It is translated as CAISEPTSGVKETQYF.

This clonotype was recorded a few times. This chain connects TRBV19 to TRBJ2-7; TRBD1 or TRBD2 may be the D gene (5 bases each). CDR3 length: 14 residues. Between the trimmed V and J ends, which lost 5 bases and 2 bases, there was a span of 13 bases. Per the germline V gene, CDR1 is LNHDA and CDR2 is SQIVND (reference sequence). The CDR3 is CASSYRDAPYEQYF. The CDR3 DNA follows: TGTGCCAGTAGTTACCGGGACGCTCCCTACGAGCAGTACTTC.

The rearrangement uses TRBV4-2 and TRBJ2-5; 7 nucleotides line up with TRBD2. Germline trimming cut 0 bases from V and 5 bases from J; bases unmatched to any gene: 9. The germline V gene encodes CDR1 LGHNA and CDR2 YNFKEQ. CDR3 length: 16 residues. Written as DNA, the CDR3 is TGTGCCAGCAGCCAAGATCCCGCGGGAGAGGGGGAGACCCAGTACTTC. Translating it yields CASSQDPAGEGETQYF.

The sample holds many counts of this clonotype. The chain combines TRBV6-1 with TRBJ2-5; D is ambiguous. Germline CDR1 and CDR2: MNHNS and SASEGT. Trimming stripped 5 bases from V and 5 bases from J, with 18 bases between. CDR3 length equals 15 residues. DNA for the CDR3: TGTGCCAGCAGTCCCCGGCAGTCGTGGGTCGAGACCCAGTACTTC. This translates into CASSPRQSWVETQYF.

The table lists this clonotype with a few counts. The chain links TRBV6-6 to TRBJ2-3, with D possibly matching TRBD1 (5 bases). The V gene's germline CDR1 is MNHNY and CDR2 SVGAGI (reference sequence). The V end lost 0 bases, the J end lost 4 bases, and 8 bases lay between the germline ends. This CDR3 contains 14 residues. CDR3 nucleotide sequence: TGTGCCAGCAGTTACTCCGACAGTGCAGATACGCAGTATTTT. Its translation: CASSYSDSADTQYF.

Ten or more counts support this clonotype. The V and J genes are TRBV29-1 and TRBJ1-1; 10 positions agree with TRBD1. The length of the CDR3 is 13 residues. CDR1 and CDR2 (germline): SQVTM, ANQGSEA. Losses at the gene ends were 7 bases for V and 0 bases for J; bases not matched to a gene: 2. CDR3 sequence: CSGDRGLNTEAFF. The CDR3 coding sequence is TGCAGCGGTGACAGGGGGCTGAACACTGAAGCTTTCTTT.

The V and J genes are TRBV20-1 and TRBJ1-4; 9 positions match TRBD1. This CDR3 is 15 amino acids long. Germline values: CDR1 DFQATT, CDR2 SNEGSKA (reference sequence). V trimming: 2 bases; J trimming: 0 bases; junction bases outside the gene matches: 1. The CDR3: CSARTGGTTNEKLFF. The CDR3 region has the DNA TGCAGTGCTAGAACAGGGGGCACAACTAATGAAAAACTGTTTTTT.